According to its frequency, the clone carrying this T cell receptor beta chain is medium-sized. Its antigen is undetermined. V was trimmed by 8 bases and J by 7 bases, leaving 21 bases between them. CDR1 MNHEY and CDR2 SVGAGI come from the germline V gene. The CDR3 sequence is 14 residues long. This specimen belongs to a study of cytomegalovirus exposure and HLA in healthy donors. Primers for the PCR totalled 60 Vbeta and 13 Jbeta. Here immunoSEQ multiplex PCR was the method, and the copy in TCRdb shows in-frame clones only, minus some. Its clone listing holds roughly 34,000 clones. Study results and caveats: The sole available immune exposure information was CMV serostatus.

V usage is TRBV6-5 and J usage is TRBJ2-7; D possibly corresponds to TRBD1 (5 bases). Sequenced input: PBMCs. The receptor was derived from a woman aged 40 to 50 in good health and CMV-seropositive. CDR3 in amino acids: CASRIGQGNREQYF. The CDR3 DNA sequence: TGTGCCAGCCGGATCGGGCAGGGAAATCGGGAGCAGTACTTC.